This TCR beta chain was found in a study of OX40 agonist ivuxolimab in advanced cancers. Overall study findings and caveats: Expanded peripheral T cells had an undetermined antigen specificity.

Generated by immunoSEQ multiplex PCR, the TCRdb table keeps only in-frame clones and is missing some. The sample carries 130,000 or so clones, over 75% recorded once. For this clone: Its antigen is undetermined.

Looked up from germline, CDR1 is SNHLY and CDR2 is FYNNEI. The CDR3 has 18 residues. V shed 4 bases, J shed 0 bases, and the junction held 12 bases outside the gene matches. Here the sequenced sample was CD4+ or CD8+ T cells sorted from blood, taken in a trial of the OX40 agonist ivuxolimab. The sequence was obtained from an adult with an advanced solid tumor such as melanoma, head and neck, liver or kidney cancer. The gene calls are TRBV2 and TRBJ2-1; 7 nucleotides line up with TRBD1. The CDR3 sequence: CASSVLRSSGGSYNEQFF. The DNA of the CDR3 is TGTGCCAGCAGTGTTCTCAGATCTTCAGGGGGCTCCTACAATGAGCAGTTCTTC.